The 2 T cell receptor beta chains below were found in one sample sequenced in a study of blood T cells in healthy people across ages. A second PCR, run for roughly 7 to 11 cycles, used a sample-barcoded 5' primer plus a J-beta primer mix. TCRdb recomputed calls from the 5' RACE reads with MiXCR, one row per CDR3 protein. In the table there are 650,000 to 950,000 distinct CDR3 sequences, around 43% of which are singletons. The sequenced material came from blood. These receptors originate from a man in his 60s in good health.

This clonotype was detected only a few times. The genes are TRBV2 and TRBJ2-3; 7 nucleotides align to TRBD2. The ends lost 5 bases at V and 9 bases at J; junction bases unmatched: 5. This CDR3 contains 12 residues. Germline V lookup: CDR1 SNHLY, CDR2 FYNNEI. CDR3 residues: CASSREEYTQYF. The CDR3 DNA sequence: TGTGCCAGCAGTCGGGAGGAATACACGCAGTATTTT.

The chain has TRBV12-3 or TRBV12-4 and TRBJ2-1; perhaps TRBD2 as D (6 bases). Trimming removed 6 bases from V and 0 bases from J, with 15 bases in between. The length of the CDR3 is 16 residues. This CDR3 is CASSSLGSNSYNEQFF. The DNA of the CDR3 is TGTGCCAGCAGCTCACTCGGGAGTAACTCCTACAATGAGCAGTTCTTC.